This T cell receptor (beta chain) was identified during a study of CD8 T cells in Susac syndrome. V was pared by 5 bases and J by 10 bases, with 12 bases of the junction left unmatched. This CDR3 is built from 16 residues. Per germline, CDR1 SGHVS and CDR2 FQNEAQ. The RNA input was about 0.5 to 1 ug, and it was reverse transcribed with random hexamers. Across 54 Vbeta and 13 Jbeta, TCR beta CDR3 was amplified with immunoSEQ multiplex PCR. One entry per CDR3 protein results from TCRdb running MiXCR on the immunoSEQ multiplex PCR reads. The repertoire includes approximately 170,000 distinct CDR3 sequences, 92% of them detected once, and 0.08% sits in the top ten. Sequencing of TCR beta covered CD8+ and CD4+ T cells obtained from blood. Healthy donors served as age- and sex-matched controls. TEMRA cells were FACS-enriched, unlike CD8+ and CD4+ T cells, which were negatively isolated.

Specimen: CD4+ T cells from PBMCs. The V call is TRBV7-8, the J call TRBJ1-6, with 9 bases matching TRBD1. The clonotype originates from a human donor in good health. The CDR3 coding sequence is TGTGCCAGCAGCACGCAATCCCGGACAGGGGTCTCACCCCTCCACTTT. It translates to CASSTQSRTGVSPLHF.